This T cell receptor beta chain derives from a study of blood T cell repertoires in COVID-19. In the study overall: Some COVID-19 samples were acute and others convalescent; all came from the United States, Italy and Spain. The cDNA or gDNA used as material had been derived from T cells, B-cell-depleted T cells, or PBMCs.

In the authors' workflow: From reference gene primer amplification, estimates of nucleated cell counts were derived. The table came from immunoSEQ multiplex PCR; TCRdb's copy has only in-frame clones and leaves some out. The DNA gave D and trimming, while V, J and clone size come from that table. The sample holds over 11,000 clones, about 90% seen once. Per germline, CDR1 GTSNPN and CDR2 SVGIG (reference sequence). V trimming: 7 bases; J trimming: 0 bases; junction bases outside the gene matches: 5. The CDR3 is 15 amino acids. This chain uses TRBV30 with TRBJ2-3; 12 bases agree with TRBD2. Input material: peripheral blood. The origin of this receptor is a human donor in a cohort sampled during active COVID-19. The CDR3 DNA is TGTGCCTACACTAGCGGGAGGTCGAGCACAGATACGCAGTATTTT. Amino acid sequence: CAYTSGRSSTDTQYF. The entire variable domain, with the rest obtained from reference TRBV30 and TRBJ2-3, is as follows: SQTIHQWPATLVQPVGSPLSLECTVEGTSNPNLYWYRQAAGRGLQLLFYSVGIGQISSEVPQNLSASRPQDRQFILSSKKLLLSDSGFYLCAYTSGRSSTDTQYFGPGTRLTVL.